The subject of this entry is one TCR beta chain. The sample originates from a study of cytomegalovirus exposure and HLA in healthy donors. Donors in the study were healthy people who gave bone marrow. Vbeta (60) and Jbeta (13) primers were used in the PCR. The repertoire was sequenced with immunoSEQ multiplex PCR; TCRdb's copy has only in-frame clones and lacks some. The data show 250,000 to 300,000 clones, about nine tenths seen once. V shed 7 bases and J 5 bases; nucleotides not matched to a gene: 4. CDR3 length: 12 amino acids. Germline V CDR1 and CDR2: MNHEY, SVGAGI. This receptor was taken from a girl aged 2 to 9 in good health and CMV-seronegative. Sequencing was performed on PBMCs. This rearrangement joins TRBV6-5 to TRBJ1-2; 7 bases align to TRBD1. The CDR3 here is CASTDRSYGYTF. The CDR3 DNA follows: TGTGCCAGCACGGACAGGTCATATGGCTACACCTTC.